This is a list of T cell receptor beta chains from one sample in a study of shared clonotypes between healthy human individuals. The method was immunoSEQ multiplex PCR; TCRdb's version includes in-frame clones alone and lacks a portion of them. The sample lists under 700,000 clones; approximately 95% were seen once. Sequencing was performed on naive CD8+ T cells sorted from blood. The receptor set was obtained from a woman aged 25 to 39 in good health. Each CDR3 is given with its conserved first and last residue. Clone size appears in some rows only: once, few, many, or a class for an expanded clone.

TRBV9	14	TRBJ2-1	NA	CASSPTRAKNEQFF
TRBV6-5	13	TRBJ2-5	once	CASSSAYQETQYF
TRBV11-2	12	TRBJ2-7	NA	CASSSLSYEQYF
TRBV5-1	15	TRBJ2-1	NA	CASSSSGSSYNEQFF
TRBV30	12	TRBJ1-1	NA	CAWSARATEAFF
TRBV27	13	TRBJ2-2	NA	CASGQGNTGELFF
TRBV11-2	13	NA	NA	CASSSRGVAEQYF
TRBV27	13	TRBJ2-7	NA	CASSLGTVNEQYF
TRBV5-1	16	TRBJ2-2	NA	CASSLGNRESAGELFF
TRBV4-2	17	TRBJ2-1	NA	CASSQEDQAGEDNEQFF
TRBV7-9	15	TRBJ1-2	NA	CASSSGQAANYGYTF
TRBV28	17	TRBJ2-1	NA	CASSLSPPLAGHNEQFF
TRBV28	15	TRBJ2-7	NA	CASSNNGHNPYEQYF
TRBV5-6	12	TRBJ2-1	once	CASSYGGTEQFF
TRBV2	16	TRBJ2-7	NA	CASSDSETSIVSEQYF
TRBV27	16	TRBJ2-7	NA	CASSPSAGARTYEQYF
TRBV19	17	TRBJ1-1	NA	CASSQDREGLMNTEAFF
TRBV30	12	TRBJ1-1	few	CAWRIPPTEAFF
TRBV2	15	TRBJ2-1	once	CASTGTGVLYNEQFF
TRBV7-9	13	TRBJ2-7	NA	CASSDSGAYEQYF
TRBV6-1	16	TRBJ2-7	NA	CASSAGTSGQDYEQYF
TRBV4-2	18	TRBJ2-4	NA	CASSQDWGDWGGSNIQYF
TRBV30	13	TRBJ2-7	NA	CAWSQQGFDEQYF
TRBV2	14	TRBJ1-5	NA	CASRRQGSNQPQHF
TRBV7-9	15	TRBJ1-6	NA	CASSLEGPNWSPLHF
TRBV30	15	TRBJ2-3	NA	CAWSVAGDRADTQYF
TRBV28	13	TRBJ2-7	NA	CASSLRISYEQYF
TRBV28	13	TRBJ1-5	NA	CASSLAGSQPQHF
TRBV2	15	TRBJ2-1	NA	CASSGGLAVYNEQFF
TRBV4-1	19	TRBJ2-5	NA	CASSQVGGLASSGQETQYF
TRBV27	15	TRBJ2-7	NA	CASSVTVSPYYEQYF
TRBV30	12	TRBJ1-5	NA	CAWTRGNQPQHF
TRBV5-1	13	TRBJ1-1	NA	CASSPTGSPEAFF
TRBV9	18	TRBJ2-2	NA	CASSHTELSGRGTGELFF
TRBV4-2	13	TRBJ1-1	NA	CASSRIKNTEAFF
TRBV28	15	TRBJ1-5	NA	CASSIGQGLNQPQHF
TRBV5-5	15	TRBJ2-5	NA	CASSFPGGLRETQYF
TRBV5-6	12	TRBJ2-3	NA	CASSESTDTQYF
TRBV2	15	TRBJ2-7	NA	CASSVLAGGPHEQYF
TRBV5-1	16	TRBJ2-1	NA	CASSGGQGGPNNEQFF
TRBV23-1	17	NA	once	CASSQGSSRSWSYEQYF
TRBV6-6	16	TRBJ2-7	once	CASSYLGDRDTYEQYF
TRBV28	14	TRBJ2-7	NA	CASSRDRVAYEQYF
TRBV27	14	TRBJ1-2	NA	CASSSQPGNYGYTF
TRBV13	15	TRBJ2-2	NA	CASSLGLGNTGELFF
TRBV2	15	TRBJ2-7	NA	CASSSGTGVSYEQYF
TRBV13	14	TRBJ1-4	NA	CASSLGRDNEKLFF
TRBV9	15	TRBJ1-5	NA	CASSESGSGDQPQHF
TRBV6-5	16	TRBJ1-2	NA	CASSYDRDRSNYGYTF
TRBV4-1	15	TRBJ1-1	NA	CASSQGYGTVLEAFF
TRBV25-1	17	TRBJ2-7	NA	CASSDTKLAGHPYEQYF
TRBV19	14	TRBJ2-7	NA	CATSQGEALSEQYF
TRBV4-1	16	TRBJ2-3	NA	CASNPTSGIGTDTQYF
TRBV11-1	15	TRBJ2-1	NA	CASSADRGTYNEQFF
TRBV10-3	15	TRBJ2-7	once	CAISEGRLAGYEQYF
TRBV27	16	TRBJ2-7	NA	CASSLWSTSGYYEQYF
TRBV7-8	14	TRBJ2-2	NA	CASSEGLYTGELFF
TRBV5-6	12	TRBJ2-7	NA	CASSLRVLEQYF